Listed below are T cell receptor beta chains from one sample, sequenced in a study of technical replicates of blood from a handful of donors. Data came from immunoSEQ multiplex PCR; TCRdb stores just in-frame clones and leaves some out. The data contain 74,000 or so clones, approximately 96% of them singletons. Specimen: T cells isolated from PBMCs. These receptors were obtained from a human donor in good health. Each CDR3 is given with its conserved first and last residue. The D gene is left open where the match is weak. Size is stated for part of the rows, as once, few or many counts, or as a class when the clone is expanded.

V gene	J gene	clone size	D gene	CDR3 protein	CDR3 DNA
TRBV2	TRBJ2-7	.	TRBD2	CASSQTSGRAYEQYF	TGTGCCAGCAGTCAAACTAGCGGGAGGGCCTACGAGCAGTACTTC
TRBV7-8	TRBJ1-1	.	TRBD1	CASGRQGVTEAFF	TGTGCCAGCGGAAGACAGGGTGTCACTGAAGCTTTCTTT
TRBV5-4	TRBJ1-3	.	TRBD1	CASSSGGTAYSGNTIYF	TGTGCCAGCAGCTCAGGCGGGACAGCTTACTCTGGAAACACCATATATTTT
TRBV30	TRBJ1-2	.	TRBD1	CAWARGRSYGYTF	TGTGCCTGGGCGAGGGGGCGAAGCTATGGCTACACCTTC
TRBV5-1	TRBJ1-1	.	.	CASDFGGGTEAFF	TGCGCCAGCGACTTTGGGGGCGGCACTGAAGCTTTCTTT
TRBV30	TRBJ2-3	once	.	CAWTPGVPDTQYF	TGTGCCTGGACCCCAGGGGTCCCAGATACGCAGTATTTT
TRBV18	TRBJ2-7	.	TRBD1	CASSGGQGRRESYEQYF	TGTGCCAGCTCAGGGGGACAGGGCAGAAGGGAGTCCTACGAGCAGTACTTC
TRBV5-5	TRBJ1-1	.	TRBD1	CASSRLWDRGDEAFF	TGTGCCAGCAGCCGGCTATGGGACAGGGGCGATGAAGCTTTCTTT
TRBV7-3	TRBJ2-1	.	.	CASSLLAVTDYNEQFF	TGTGCCAGCAGCTTATTAGCTGTTACTGACTACAATGAGCAGTTCTTC
TRBV2	TRBJ2-2	.	.	CASSERQPNTGELFF	TGTGCCAGCAGTGAGAGACAGCCGAACACCGGGGAGCTGTTTTTT
TRBV10-3	TRBJ2-3	.	.	CAISEQGRADTQYF	TGTGCCATCAGTGAGCAGGGGAGGGCAGATACGCAGTATTTT
TRBV15	TRBJ2-2	.	.	CATSSLGQASNTGELFF	TGTGCCACCAGCTCCCTGGGGCAGGCCTCGAACACCGGGGAGCTGTTTTTT
TRBV6-5	TRBJ2-7	once	.	CASRGDKYEQYF	TGTGCCAGCAGGGGGGACAAATACGAGCAGTACTTC
TRBV30	TRBJ2-5	.	.	CAWSLGGGRMMETQYF	TGTGCCTGGAGTTTAGGGGGCGGGAGGATGATGGAGACCCAGTACTTC
TRBV11-3	TRBJ1-1	.	.	CASSLGKANTEAFF	TGTGCCAGCAGCTTAGGTAAAGCGAACACTGAAGCTTTCTTT
TRBV4-3	TRBJ2-7	.	.	CASSQGTPYEQYF	TGCGCCAGCAGCCAGGGGACACCCTACGAGCAGTACTTC
TRBV18	TRBJ1-4	.	TRBD1	CASSDRVATNEKLFF	TGTGCCAGCTCCGACAGGGTAGCAACTAATGAAAAACTGTTTTTT
TRBV27	TRBJ2-7	.	.	CASSLAGPFREQYF	TGTGCCAGCAGTTTGGCGGGACCTTTCCGAGAGCAGTACTTC
TRBV5-5	TRBJ2-7	.	.	CASSFMRLAYEQYF	TGTGCCAGCAGCTTTATGCGGTTGGCCTACGAGCAGTACTTC
TRBV9	TRBJ2-2	few	TRBD2	CASSAGGGRPNTGELFF	TGTGCCAGCAGCGCCGGGGGGGGTAGACCCAACACCGGGGAGCTGTTTTTT
TRBV6-5	TRBJ2-7	.	.	CASSYGGVEQYF	TGTGCCAGCAGTTACGGAGGGGTAGAGCAGTACTTC
TRBV6-1	TRBJ1-5	once	.	CASSDGLQVGQPQHF	TGTGCCAGCAGTGATGGTTTGCAAGTCGGGCAGCCCCAGCATTTT